This TCR beta chain was documented in a study of a mutant IDH1 vaccine in newly diagnosed glioma. Looking at the study overall: Patients began vaccination 4-6 weeks after radiotherapy alone, or with temozolomide cycles. Week 35 was assigned to visit V12, and week 47 was assigned to visit V13. Overall study findings and caveats: Immune responses induced by vaccination arose in about 93% of the patients.

This CDR3 has 14 residues. V was shortened by 5 bases and J by 7 bases, with 18 bases between the two germline ends. In germline, CDR1 is SEHNR, CDR2 FQNEAQ (reference sequence). About this clone itself: Antigen unknown.

The sample's time point: week 47, end of study. Topical imiquimod accompanied each vaccine dose, which consisted of 300 ug of mutant IDH1 20-mer peptide. Clones were sequenced by immunoSEQ multiplex PCR, and TCRdb holds only the in-frame ones, with some missing. The table lists about 24,000 clones, over 80% of them singletons. This material consisted of PBMCs, taken from a glioma patient whose treatment included an IDH1 peptide vaccine. The receptor was isolated from a man aged 40-50 years with glioma. Some clones in this sample may be carry-over from other donors' samples. The V gene is TRBV7-9, the J gene TRBJ2-7; D perhaps matches TRBD2 (6 bases). The CDR3 DNA sequence: TGTGCCAGCAGCCCCACTGTTACGGAGGGGGAGCAGTACTTC. Translation: CASSPTVTEGEQYF.